This is a list of T cell receptor beta chains from one sample in a study of graft-versus-host responses after intestinal transplantation. Clones were read by immunoSEQ multiplex PCR, and TCRdb kept only the in-frame ones, dropping some. This sample carries more than 100,000 clones, roughly 93% of them seen once, and the ten largest clones take 1.2%. Their cognate antigens are unknown. Sequenced material: unstimulated CD8+ T cells sorted from spleen or lymph node cells, taken before intestinal transplant. The receptors were gathered from a human donor who received an intestinal transplant. CDR3s include the opening cysteine and the closing phenylalanine or tryptophan. Fields, in order: D gene, V gene, J gene, CDR3 protein, CDR3 DNA. The D gene is left open where the match is weak.

D: .; V: TRBV6-5; J: TRBJ2-2; CDR3: CASSYADTGELFF; DNA: TGTGCCAGCAGTTACGCGGACACCGGGGAGCTGTTTTTT
D: TRBD2; V: TRBV9; J: TRBJ2-3; CDR3: CASSVFSGGSDTQYF; DNA: TGTGCCAGCAGCGTTTTTAGCGGGGGATCAGATACGCAGTATTTT
D: .; V: TRBV19; J: TRBJ2-1; CDR3: CASSIPGNEQFF; DNA: TGTGCCAGTAGTATACCGGGGAATGAGCAGTTCTTC
D: .; V: TRBV7-2; J: TRBJ2-2; CDR3: CASSSLTGELFF; DNA: TGTGCCAGCAGCTCTCTAACCGGGGAGCTGTTTTTT
D: .; V: TRBV19; J: TRBJ1-1; CDR3: CASISLEMNTEAFF; DNA: TGTGCCAGTATCTCGCTAGAGATGAACACTGAAGCTTTCTTT
D: .; V: TRBV11-2; J: TRBJ1-1; CDR3: CASSLGWQEVVTEAFF; DNA: TGTGCCAGCAGCTTAGGATGGCAGGAGGTAGTCACTGAAGCTTTCTTT
D: .; V: TRBV20-1; J: TRBJ2-7; CDR3: CSARQGYEQYF; DNA: TGCAGTGCTAGACAGGGCTACGAGCAGTACTTC
D: TRBD1; V: TRBV11-2; J: TRBJ1-2; CDR3: CASSPPGQVYGYTF; DNA: TGTGCCAGCAGCCCGCCGGGACAGGTCTATGGCTACACCTTC
D: TRBD2; V: TRBV9; J: TRBJ2-7; CDR3: CASSGSSGGIPYYEQYF; DNA: TGTGCCAGCAGCGGCTCTAGCGGGGGGATTCCCTACTACGAGCAGTACTTC
D: .; V: TRBV4-1; J: TRBJ2-7; CDR3: CASSQDYGSFRGEQYF; DNA: TGCGCCAGCAGCCAAGATTATGGCAGTTTTCGTGGCGAGCAGTACTTC
D: .; V: TRBV15; J: TRBJ2-7; CDR3: CATSRDSGPSSYEQYF; DNA: TGTGCCACCAGCAGAGATTCCGGGCCGAGCTCCTACGAGCAGTACTTC
D: .; V: TRBV9; J: TRBJ2-2; CDR3: CASSVARGSVTGELFF; DNA: TGTGCCAGCAGCGTAGCTCGGGGAAGTGTCACCGGGGAGCTGTTTTTT
D: .; V: TRBV7-3; J: TRBJ2-3; CDR3: CASSLGRGFTDTQYF; DNA: TGTGCCAGCAGCTTGGGCCGGGGCTTCACAGATACGCAGTATTTT
D: .; V: TRBV27; J: TRBJ2-7; CDR3: CASNHRDGAYEQYF; DNA: TGTGCCAGCAACCACCGGGACGGCGCCTACGAGCAGTACTTC
D: .; V: TRBV18; J: TRBJ2-2; CDR3: CASSPSDSGELFF; DNA: TGTGCCAGCTCACCATCCGACAGCGGGGAGCTGTTTTTT